These 30 T cell receptor beta chains came from one sample sequenced in a study of cytomegalovirus exposure and HLA in healthy donors. The primer mix had 60 Vbeta and 13 Jbeta primers. The protocol was immunoSEQ multiplex PCR, while the TCRdb copy is restricted to in-frame clones and leaves out a portion. Of 95,000 to 150,000 clones listed, 15% are singletons. Sequenced sample: PBMCs. The receptor set was obtained from a woman between 18 and 29 years old in good health and CMV-seronegative.

In this sample, this clone turned up a few times. The V gene is TRBV6-5, the J gene TRBJ2-7; 9 bases are shared with TRBD2. The J segment lost 6 bases and the V segment lost 7 bases, leaving 10 bases of the junction unmatched. The V gene's germline CDR1 is MNHEY and CDR2 SVGAGI. The length of the CDR3 is 14 residues. The CDR3: CASIPGSGSSEQYF. CDR3 bases: TGTGCCAGCATCCCCGGTAGCGGGAGTAGCGAGCAGTACTTC.

This clone was seen a few times. The V gene is TRBV4-1, the J gene TRBJ1-4; D is ambiguous. The CDR3 loop spans 14 amino acids. Germline CDR1 MGHRA, CDR2 YSYEKL. Trimming left V 4 bases short and J 7 bases short, with 13 bases between. CDR3 sequence (DNA): TGCGCCAGCAGCCTAAGAGGATTTCGTGAAAAACTGTTTTTT. The encoded protein is CASSLRGFREKLFF.

This clone was detected a few times. The V and J genes are TRBV28 and TRBJ1-2; TRBD1 agrees at 10 bases. The V gene's germline CDR1 is MDHEN and CDR2 SYDVKM. This CDR3 has 15 amino acids. After removal of 6 bases from V and 5 bases from J, the junction contained 9 bases not matched to a gene. The DNA for the CDR3 is TGTGCCAGCAGGCCAGGACAGGGGGAATCTTATGGCTACACCTTC. Translation: CASRPGQGESYGYTF.

This chain uses TRBV6-5 with TRBJ2-5; perhaps TRBD2 as D (6 bases). The ends were cut back, 5 bases at V and 5 bases at J, with 15 bases in the middle. CDR3 size: 14 residues. Per the germline V gene, CDR1 is MNHEY and CDR2 is SVGAGI. The CDR3 here is CASSNYGGEETQYF. CDR3 sequence (DNA): TGTGCCAGCAGTAACTACGGGGGAGAGGAGACCCAGTACTTC.

Turning to this clone: The same CDR3 also results from other DNA sequences found in this sample. The genes are TRBV25-1 and TRBJ1-1, with D unclear. Germline lookup yields CDR1 MGHDK and CDR2 SYGVNS. The V and J ends lost 1 base and 0 bases respectively, with 6 bases between them. The CDR3 runs 14 residues. The CDR3 DNA reads as TGTGCCAGCAGTGAATCACTGATGAACACTGAAGCTTTCTTT. This translates into CASSESLMNTEAFF.

This clone occurred a few times. The chain joins TRBV28 to TRBJ2-1, with D hard to call. The germline V gene encodes CDR1 MDHEN and CDR2 SYDVKM. V lost 10 bases and J 4 bases, leaving 5 bases between the germline ends. The CDR3 consists of 10 residues. CDR3 bases: TGTGCCACCCAGTACAATGAGCAGTTCTTC. It translates to CATQYNEQFF.

This clone was seen more than once but under ten times. The rearrangement links TRBV2 to TRBJ2-5; 12 bases are shared with TRBD2. The V gene's germline CDR1 is SNHLY and CDR2 FYNNEI. The CDR3 has 16 amino acids. With V trimmed by 4 bases and J by 5 bases, 8 bases remained unmatched. CDR3 region: CASSAHRTSGAETQYF. In DNA form, the CDR3 reads TGTGCCAGCAGTGCCCACCGGACTAGCGGGGCGGAGACCCAGTACTTC.

The V and J genes are TRBV6-1 and TRBJ1-3; 7 bases are shared with TRBD1. V dropped 11 bases and J dropped 0; count of bases not matched to a gene: 10. The germline gives CDR1 MNHNS, CDR2 SASEGT. The CDR3 loop spans 15 amino acids. In DNA form, the CDR3 reads TGTGCCTCCGCAGGGGGTGGGCACTCTGGAAACACCATATATTTT. Its translation: CASAGGGHSGNTIYF.

This chain joins TRBV6-1 and TRBJ2-7, with TRBD1 identical over 7 bases. The V and J ends lost 7 bases and 4 bases, in that order; junction bases with no gene match: 10. CDR1 is MNHNS, CDR2 SASEGT, per germline. The CDR3 sequence is 14 residues long. The CDR3 sequence is CASKPGQSLYEQYF. The CDR3 nucleotides read TGTGCCAGCAAACCGGGACAGAGTCTTTACGAGCAGTACTTC.

CDR3 DNA sequence: TGTGCCAGCAGTCCCAAAGGAACAGGGGGCGGCGGGGAGCTGTTTTTT. Its protein product is CASSPKGTGGGGELFF. V usage is TRBV2 and J usage is TRBJ2-2, with TRBD1 matching 9 bases. CDR1 and CDR2 from the germline V gene are SNHLY and FYNNEI. V lost 5 bases, J lost 7 bases, and 11 bases stayed unmatched. This CDR3 comprises 16 residues. The variable domain in full, completed from reference TRBV2 and TRBJ2-2, reads EPEVTQTPSHQVTQMGQEVILRCVPISNHLYFYWYRQILGQKVEFLVSFYNNEISEKSEIFDDQFSVERPDGSNFTLKIRSTKLEDSAMYFCASSPKGTGGGGELFFGEGSRLTVL.

The gene calls are TRBV5-1 and TRBJ2-7; 11 bases match TRBD2. Germline V gene sequence: CDR1 SGHRS, CDR2 YFSETQ. The CDR3 is 16 residues long. After removal of 4 bases from V and 0 bases from J, the junction contained 6 bases not matched to a gene. CDR3 residues: CASSLGTSGGSYEQYF. CDR3 in DNA: TGCGCCAGCAGCCTCGGGACTAGCGGAGGCTCCTACGAGCAGTACTTC.

CDR3 sequence (DNA): TGTGCCAGCGTCAGCGTTAACAATGAGCAGTTCTTC. Residues: CASVSVNNEQFF. The V gene is TRBV7-9, the J gene TRBJ2-1; D gene ambiguous. Germline CDR1 and CDR2: SEHNR and FQNEAQ (reference sequence). The CDR3 has 12 residues. The ends were cut back, 8 bases at V and 5 bases at J, with 10 bases in the middle.

The chain has TRBV4-1 and TRBJ2-7, with TRBD1 identical over 9 bases. With V trimmed by 1 base and J by 2 bases, 6 bases remained unmatched. The CDR3 has 16 residues. Germline V gene data show CDR1 as MGHRA and CDR2 as YSYEKL. The CDR3 here is CASSQAPGTGPYEQYF. CDR3 nucleotide sequence: TGCGCCAGCAGCCAAGCCCCCGGGACAGGGCCCTACGAGCAGTACTTC.

This clone was counted only a few times. The gene calls are TRBV9 and TRBJ1-2, with 8 bases matching TRBD1. Trimming cost V 0 bases and J 4 bases; bases outside gene matches: 2. The CDR3 is 14 amino acids. Germline loops: CDR1 SGDLS, CDR2 YYNGEE. The CDR3 here is CASSVDDRGYGYTF. The CDR3 nucleotides read TGTGCCAGCAGCGTAGACGACAGGGGCTATGGCTACACCTTC.

This clone was recorded a few times. This rearrangement joins TRBV7-9 to TRBJ1-5; D gene unclear. The CDR3 extends over 12 amino acids. CDR1 is SEHNR and CDR2 is FQNEAQ in the germline V gene (reference sequence). V was shortened by 5 bases and J by 7 bases, with 9 bases between the two germline ends. The CDR3 nucleotides read TGTGCCAGCAGCGCAGGAGGGCAGCCCCAGCATTTT. Protein product: CASSAGGQPQHF.

The sample holds a few counts of this clone. This chain connects TRBV25-1 to TRBJ1-2, with 8 positions matching TRBD1. Germline V CDR1 and CDR2: MGHDK, SYGVNS. Trimming removed 6 bases from V and 0 bases from J; junction bases left unmatched: 0. The CDR3 loop spans 13 amino acids. CDR3 protein: CASRDRANYGYTF. For the CDR3, the DNA is TGTGCCAGCAGGGACAGGGCTAACTATGGCTACACCTTC.

V gene TRBV6-1 combines with J gene TRBJ2-1; D uncertain. In germline, CDR1 is MNHNS, CDR2 SASEGT. With 8 bases removed from V and 0 bases from J, the gap between germline ends came to 8 bases. CDR3 length: 13 amino acids. CDR3 nucleotide sequence: TGTGCCAGCGCTACTACCTCCTACAATGAGCAGTTCTTC. As protein: CASATTSYNEQFF.

In this sample, this clone turned up many times. The V gene is TRBV9, the J gene TRBJ2-4; a weak D match, TRBD1 (6 bases). Germline V gene sequence: CDR1 SGDLS, CDR2 YYNGEE. Trimming shortened V by 0 bases and J by 7 bases, and 14 bases separated the two germline ends. This CDR3 is built from 15 residues. The CDR3 bases are TGTGCCAGCAGCGTAGTAGGGGGTCTAGGCAACATTCAGTACTTC. This codes for CASSVVGGLGNIQYF.

This clone was observed a few times. The chain joins TRBV11-2 to TRBJ2-1; 9 bases map to TRBD2. Losses at the gene ends were 1 base for V and 5 bases for J; bases not matched to a gene: 6. The CDR3 sequence is 16 residues long. Looked up from germline, CDR1 is SGHAT and CDR2 is FQNNGV. The CDR3 region is CASSLVVSGRNNEQFF. In nucleotides, the CDR3 is TGTGCCAGCAGCTTAGTGGTTAGCGGGAGAAACAATGAGCAGTTCTTC. The full variable domain, completed using reference TRBV11-2 and TRBJ2-1, is EAGVAQSPRYKIIEKRQSVAFWCNPISGHATLYWYQQILGQGPKLLIQFQNNGVVDDSQLPKDRFSAERLKGVDSTLKIQPAKLEDSAVYLCASSLVVSGRNNEQFFGPGTRLTVL.

This clone occurred a few times. This chain connects TRBV28 to TRBJ2-7; tentative D call: TRBD1 (8 bases). V lost 5 bases to trimming and J lost 2 bases, with 16 bases between them. Germline assignment: CDR1 MDHEN and CDR2 SYDVKM. The CDR3 covers 15 residues. The CDR3 loop is CASSQGASGAYEQYF. CDR3 in DNA: TGTGCCAGCAGTCAGGGGGCTAGCGGTGCCTACGAGCAGTACTTC.

This clone was found a few times. The gene calls are TRBV10-3 and TRBJ1-2, with D unclear. The V gene's germline CDR1 is ENHRY and CDR2 SYGVKD. The CDR3 runs 14 residues. The V gene lost 0 bases and the J gene lost 1 base, with 6 bases spanning the gap. The CDR3 bases are TGTGCCATCAGTGAGTCGCGGGATAACTATGGCTACACCTTC. Translated: CAISESRDNYGYTF.

This clone was seen more than once but under ten times. V is TRBV28 and J is TRBJ2-2; the D gene is possibly TRBD2 (6 bases). With 8 bases removed from V and 4 bases from J, the gap between germline ends came to 17 bases. The CDR3 spans 15 residues. Germline V gene sequence: CDR1 MDHEN, CDR2 SYDVKM. The CDR3 DNA follows: TGTGCCAGCGGAATTGGGGTCGGGAGCACCGGGGAGCTGTTTTTT. Its translation: CASGIGVGSTGELFF.

The J gene is TRBJ1-1, the V gene TRBV5-1, with D maybe TRBD1 (5 bases). Trimming took 0 bases from V and 6 from J, leaving 9 bases between them. The V gene's germline CDR1 is SGHRS and CDR2 YFSETQ. The CDR3 consists of 13 residues. CDR3 bases: TGCGCCAGCAGCTTGGAAGGGGTGTCTGAAGCTTTCTTT. Translation gives CASSLEGVSEAFF.

This clone was detected many times. V gene TRBV6-1 combines with J gene TRBJ2-3, with D possibly matching TRBD2 (6 bases). Germline V gene lookup returns CDR1 MNHNS and CDR2 SASEGT. The germline V and J ends were trimmed by 3 bases and 5 bases, with 12 bases remaining between them. The CDR3 length is 14 residues. The CDR3 DNA follows: TGTGCCAGCAGTGAGAGGGTGGGGGGAGATACGCAGTATTTT. Its protein is CASSERVGGDTQYF.

The chain couples TRBV9 to TRBJ2-2; TRBD2 might be the D (6 bases). Germline loops: CDR1 SGDLS, CDR2 YYNGEE. Trimming took 0 bases from V and 2 from J, leaving 14 bases between them. This CDR3 has 17 residues. The CDR3 loop is CASSVARASDNTGELFF. In nucleotides, the CDR3 is TGTGCCAGCAGCGTAGCTCGAGCTAGCGACAACACCGGGGAGCTGTTTTTT.

The rearrangement links TRBV5-1 to TRBJ2-3; 11 positions agree with TRBD1. Germline V lookup: CDR1 SGHRS, CDR2 YFSETQ. Trimming removed 2 bases from V and 6 bases from J; junction bases left unmatched: 5. CDR3 length equals 15 residues. CDR3 nucleotide sequence: TGCGCCAGCAGCTTTCCGGGACAGGGGGATGATACGCAGTATTTT. Protein sequence: CASSFPGQGDDTQYF.

The chain carries TRBV10-3 and TRBJ2-1; TRBD1 matches at 8 bases. CDR3 size: 15 residues. Germline V CDR1 and CDR2: ENHRY, SYGVKD. J gave up 3 bases and V 4 bases, and 5 bases lay outside the gene matches. This CDR3 is CAISGAGTGYNEQFF. CDR3 sequence (DNA): TGTGCCATCAGTGGGGCCGGGACAGGCTACAATGAGCAGTTCTTC.

The chain employs TRBV9 and TRBJ2-7; TRBD2 is a possible D gene (7 bases). V lost 4 bases to trimming and J lost 6 bases, with 23 bases between them. Germline V CDR1 and CDR2: SGDLS, YYNGEE. There are 16 residues in the CDR3. CDR3 in DNA: TGTGCCAGCAGCCGGGTACCGCGGGGGCCCCAAGGCGAGCAGTACTTC. It codes for CASSRVPRGPQGEQYF.

This clone appeared a few times. The chain couples TRBV30 to TRBJ2-2; 8 bases agree with TRBD1. V was pared by 4 bases and J by 6 bases, with 7 bases of the junction left unmatched. The CDR3 length is 14 residues. Germline lookup yields CDR1 GTSNPN and CDR2 SVGIG (reference sequence). The CDR3 is CAWIRTGYAGELFF. The CDR3 DNA is TGTGCCTGGATAAGGACAGGGTACGCCGGGGAGCTGTTTTTT.

This clone was seen a handful of times. The chain has TRBV28 and TRBJ2-7; TRBD1 aligns across 9 bases. Germline CDR1 is MDHEN and CDR2 is SYDVKM. J gave up 1 base and V 9 bases, and 13 bases lay outside the gene matches. CDR3 length: 16 amino acids. CDR3 region: CASSTTGQGLSYEQYF. DNA of the CDR3: TGTGCCAGTAGTACTACGGGACAGGGTTTATCCTACGAGCAGTACTTC.